The 23 T cell receptor beta chains below were found in one sample sequenced in a study of ipilimumab plus nivolumab after autologous stem cell transplantation. The protocol was immunoSEQ multiplex PCR, while the TCRdb copy is restricted to in-frame clones and leaves out a portion. Counted here are about 22,000 clones, over 65% occurring once; the ten biggest clones make up over 20%. The sample in question was PBMCs, obtained in a trial of ipilimumab plus nivolumab as post-transplant consolidation. The receptors here all came from a male donor with diffuse large B-cell lymphoma.

This clone was counted only a few times. The chain carries TRBV6-1 and TRBJ1-6, with D perhaps TRBD1 (6 bases). Per the germline V gene, CDR1 is MNHNS and CDR2 is SASEGT. The V end lost 6 bases, the J end lost 8 bases, and 17 bases lay between the germline ends. This CDR3 is 15 amino acids long. The CDR3, as DNA: TGTGCCAGCAGCCCGTACAGGGTGGAGGATTCACCCCTCCACTTT. Residues: CASSPYRVEDSPLHF.

V is TRBV29-1 and J is TRBJ1-2, with D possibly matching TRBD1 (5 bases). Germline values: CDR1 SQVTM, CDR2 ANQGSEA. Trimming pared 5 bases from V and 3 bases from J, leaving 16 bases between. The CDR3 length is 14 residues. CDR3 amino acids: CSVTSPSGDYGYTF. The CDR3 nucleotides read TGCAGCGTTACCTCCCCCTCGGGGGACTATGGCTACACCTTC.

This clone appeared a few times. The rearrangement joins TRBV11-3 to TRBJ1-1; 9 nucleotides agree with TRBD1. Per germline, CDR1 SGHNT and CDR2 YENEEA. The CDR3 contains 15 residues. After removal of 5 bases from V and 5 bases from J, the junction contained 9 bases not matched to a gene. As DNA, the CDR3 is TGTGCCAGCAGCCACGGACAGGGGAGAAAGACTGAAGCTTTCTTT. It codes for CASSHGQGRKTEAFF.

This clone was seen a single time. The chain uses TRBV30 and TRBJ1-2, with a possible D match to TRBD1 (6 bases). Trimming took 5 bases from V and 5 from J, leaving 15 bases between them. In germline, CDR1 is GTSNPN, CDR2 SVGIG (reference sequence). The CDR3 runs to 13 residues. The CDR3 loop reads CAWGGLRRYGYTF. CDR3 coding DNA: TGTGCCTGGGGGGGGCTTCGGAGGTATGGCTACACCTTC.

J is TRBJ1-6 and V is TRBV5-5, with 8 bases matching TRBD1. From germline, CDR1 is SGHKS and CDR2 YYEKEE (reference sequence). The V gene end was trimmed by 7 bases and the J gene end by 9 bases; junction bases not matched to a gene: 18. CDR3 size: 17 residues. The CDR3 protein is CASSPGLGRGQSSPLHF. The CDR3 DNA reads as TGTGCCAGCTCCCCCGGCTTAGGCAGGGGGCAATCTTCACCCCTCCACTTT.

This chain uses TRBV30 with TRBJ1-5; D is unclear. Germline values: CDR1 GTSNPN, CDR2 SVGIG (reference sequence). Trimming left V 2 bases short and J 0 bases short, with 8 bases between. The CDR3 totals 14 residues. The CDR3 protein is CAWSPNYSNQPQHF. In DNA form, the CDR3 reads TGTGCCTGGAGTCCCAATTATAGCAATCAGCCCCAGCATTTT.

This clone is a singleton in its sample. The J gene is TRBJ2-7, the V gene TRBV6-5; a weak D match, TRBD2 (6 bases). CDR3 length: 15 residues. Germline V gene sequence: CDR1 MNHEY, CDR2 SVGAGI. V was clipped by 5 bases and J by 0 bases, with 14 bases between them. The CDR3, as DNA: TGTGCCAGCAGTGCCAGGGAGGCCTTCTCCTACGAGCAGTACTTC. Its translation is CASSAREAFSYEQYF.

The chain joins TRBV9 to TRBJ2-1; D may be TRBD2 (7 bases). CDR3 length equals 15 residues. Trimming took 1 base from V and 6 from J, leaving 14 bases between them. Looked up from germline, CDR1 is SGDLS and CDR2 is YYNGEE. The DNA of the CDR3 is TGTGCCAGCAGCGTAAGGGGGGGAGCTGGCAATGAGCAGTTCTTC. Amino acid sequence: CASSVRGGAGNEQFF. The full variable domain, its missing parts supplied by reference TRBV9 and TRBJ2-1, is DSGVTQTPKHLITATGQRVTLRCSPRSGDLSVYWYQQSLDQGLQFLIQYYNGEERAKGNILERFSAQQFPDLHSELNLSSLELGDSALYFCASSVRGGAGNEQFFGPGTRLTVL.

This clone was detected a few times. The V call is TRBV15, the J call TRBJ1-1; D gene unclear. Trimming pared 0 bases from V and 0 bases from J, leaving 5 bases between. This CDR3 contains 14 residues. Germline V gene sequence: CDR1 LNHNV, CDR2 YYDKDF (reference sequence). CDR3 in amino acids: CATSRDKMNTEAFF. In DNA, the CDR3 is TGTGCCACCAGCAGAGACAAGATGAACACTGAAGCTTTCTTT.

This chain joins TRBV5-4 and TRBJ2-3, with 7 positions matching TRBD1. Germline V lookup: CDR1 SGHNT, CDR2 YYREEE (reference sequence). After removal of 3 bases from V and 4 bases from J, the junction contained 5 bases not matched to a gene. CDR3 length: 14 residues. This CDR3 reads CASSSGRGPDTQYF. CDR3 in DNA: TGTGCCAGCAGCTCGGGAAGGGGGCCAGATACGCAGTATTTT.

The V gene is TRBV29-1, the J gene TRBJ2-7; D is perhaps TRBD2 (6 bases). The V end lost 4 bases, the J end lost 3 bases, and 16 bases lay between the germline ends. CDR3 length: 14 amino acids. The germline CDR1 and CDR2 sequences are SQVTM and ANQGSEA. CDR3 nucleotides: TGCAGCGTTGCCTCCGACGGGAGCGGCTACGAGCAGTACTTC. This encodes CSVASDGSGYEQYF.

The table lists this clone with a count of one. The chain carries TRBV13 and TRBJ2-5; D ambiguous. The germline V gene encodes CDR1 PRHDT and CDR2 FYEKMQ (reference sequence). The CDR3 length is 11 residues. V lost 1 base and J 3 bases, leaving 0 bases between the germline ends. CDR3 sequence reads: CASSLEETQYF. The CDR3 nucleotides read TGTGCCAGCAGCTTAGAAGAGACCCAGTACTTC.

This clone turned up a few times. The chain carries TRBV19 and TRBJ2-3; the D gene could be TRBD1 or TRBD2 (5 bases each). CDR1 LNHDA and CDR2 SQIVND come from the germline V gene (reference sequence). The ends were cut back, 4 bases at V and 8 bases at J, with 7 bases in the middle. The CDR3 extends over 11 amino acids. The CDR3 protein is CASSTGSTQYF. DNA for the CDR3: TGTGCCAGTAGTACAGGGAGTACGCAGTATTTT.

This rearrangement joins TRBV4-1 to TRBJ2-2, with no clear D. This CDR3 is 18 amino acids long. Trimming left V 0 bases short and J 4 bases short, with 18 bases between. Germline lookup yields CDR1 MGHRA and CDR2 YSYEKL. CDR3 bases: TGCGCCAGCAGCCAAGATTTCGGCAGGCCTATAAGCACCGGGGAGCTGTTTTTT. This sequence encodes CASSQDFGRPISTGELFF.

The chain uses TRBV18 and TRBJ2-5, with 7 bases matching TRBD2. The CDR3 sequence is 16 residues long. The germline V gene has CDR1 KGHSH and CDR2 LQKENI. V shed 1 base and J 5 bases; nucleotides not matched to a gene: 10. The CDR3 spells CASSPQTGTTGETQYF. The CDR3 DNA reads TGTGCCAGCTCACCACAAACCGGGACTACTGGGGAGACCCAGTACTTC.

This clone was seen only a few times. The chain recombines TRBV11-3 with TRBJ2-1; 11 positions agree with TRBD2. Germline V lookup: CDR1 SGHNT, CDR2 YENEEA. Losses at the gene ends were 0 bases for V and 6 bases for J; bases not matched to a gene: 1. This CDR3 is 15 amino acids long. CDR3 residues: CASSLDSGGANEQFF. The CDR3 DNA sequence: TGTGCCAGCAGCTTAGATAGCGGGGGGGCCAATGAGCAGTTCTTC. The whole variable domain, filled in from reference TRBV11-3 and TRBJ2-1, reads EAGVVQSPRYKIIEKKQPVAFWCNPISGHNTLYWYLQNLGQGPELLIRYENEEAVDDSQLPKDRFSAERLKGVDSTLKIQPAELGDSAVYLCASSLDSGGANEQFFGPGTRLTVL.

The CDR3 loop reads CASSLRTGFSYEQYF. The CDR3 coding sequence is TGTGCCAGCAGCTTACGGACAGGGTTCTCCTACGAGCAGTACTTC. This sequence joins TRBV7-6 and TRBJ2-7, with 8 bases matching TRBD1. CDR3 length equals 15 residues. Per the germline V gene, CDR1 is SGHVS and CDR2 is FNYEAQ. J was trimmed by 0 bases and V by 2 bases; bases with no gene match: 3.

The genes are TRBV9 and TRBJ2-3; a possible D gene is TRBD2 (7 bases). V lost 4 bases to trimming and J lost 3 bases, with 21 bases between them. Germline-derived CDR1 and CDR2 are SGDLS and YYNGEE. CDR3 length: 17 amino acids. The CDR3 region has the DNA TGTGCCAGCAGCCACCGAAGGGGGGGGGAGGGGACAGATACGCAGTATTTT. Protein: CASSHRRGGEGTDTQYF.

V is TRBV9 and J is TRBJ1-3, with TRBD1 matching 7 bases. From germline, CDR1 is SGDLS and CDR2 YYNGEE. J was trimmed by 0 bases and V by 5 bases; bases with no gene match: 5. The CDR3 runs to 15 residues. CDR3 region: CASSAQGGSGNTIYF. The CDR3 nucleotides read TGTGCCAGCAGTGCCCAGGGGGGCTCTGGAAACACCATATATTTT.

This clone was observed a handful of times. V usage is TRBV2 and J usage is TRBJ1-1; a possible D gene is TRBD1 (6 bases). In germline, CDR1 is SNHLY, CDR2 FYNNEI. The V end lost 8 bases, the J end lost 3 bases, and 22 bases lay between the germline ends. CDR3 length equals 16 residues. CDR3 amino acids: CASLPRGRGRDTEAFF. Here the CDR3 DNA reads TGTGCCAGCCTCCCTAGGGGTCGGGGGCGCGACACTGAAGCTTTCTTT.

This sequence joins TRBV11-1 and TRBJ2-7; no reliable D call. V dropped 5 bases and J dropped 5 bases, with 7 bases sitting between them. Germline assignment: CDR1 SGHAT and CDR2 FQDESV (reference sequence). The CDR3 is 11 amino acids. In DNA, the CDR3 is TGTGCCAGCAGCCGGCAGAACGAGCAGTACTTC. Encoded protein: CASSRQNEQYF.

Of note for this clone: The same CDR3 is also encoded by other DNA sequences in this sample. The genes are TRBV27 and TRBJ2-7; possibly TRBD2 for D (6 bases). Germline V CDR1 and CDR2: MNHEY, SMNVEV (reference sequence). The CDR3 is made up of 14 amino acids. V lost 3 bases and J 1 base, leaving 10 bases between the germline ends. The CDR3 spells CASSLTGTSYEQYF. Here the CDR3 DNA reads TGTGCCAGCAGTTTGACCGGGACTTCCTACGAGCAGTACTTC.

This clone was detected only a few times. The J gene is TRBJ2-7, the V gene TRBV19; TRBD1 agrees at 8 bases. Trimming at V came to 4 bases and at J to 1 base, leaving 0 bases not matched to a gene. CDR3 length equals 13 residues. Germline CDR1 is LNHDA and CDR2 is SQIVND (reference sequence). CDR3 bases: TGTGCCAGTAGTAACAGGGGGTCCTACGAGCAGTACTTC. This codes for CASSNRGSYEQYF.